Listed here is a single TCR beta chain. As yet, its antigen is unknown. Assay used: immunoSEQ multiplex PCR; TCRdb lists only in-frame clones, some missing. The repertoire holds roughly 30,000 clones, with 65% to 75% as singletons. CDR1 and CDR2 (germline): SGHRS, YFSETQ. The CDR3 spans 16 residues. Deletions cut 2 bases from V and 4 bases from J, with 18 bases between. This entry is derived from a study of STAT5B mutations in CD4+ large granular lymphocyte leukemia. Notes on the study in general: 25% of private leukemic clonotypes occurred rarely in other patients' non-leukemic repertoires. 8/27 top patient clones versus 2/35 control clones were TRBV06-family.

Sequences were obtained from CD4+ T cells from blood buffy coats. The source is a human donor in good health. The V call is TRBV5-1, the J call TRBJ1-2; no definite D call. The CDR3 DNA reads as TGCGCCAGCAGCTTAGGCGCAGCCGGCTCGGGCTATGGCTACACCTTC. It encodes CASSLGAAGSGYGYTF.